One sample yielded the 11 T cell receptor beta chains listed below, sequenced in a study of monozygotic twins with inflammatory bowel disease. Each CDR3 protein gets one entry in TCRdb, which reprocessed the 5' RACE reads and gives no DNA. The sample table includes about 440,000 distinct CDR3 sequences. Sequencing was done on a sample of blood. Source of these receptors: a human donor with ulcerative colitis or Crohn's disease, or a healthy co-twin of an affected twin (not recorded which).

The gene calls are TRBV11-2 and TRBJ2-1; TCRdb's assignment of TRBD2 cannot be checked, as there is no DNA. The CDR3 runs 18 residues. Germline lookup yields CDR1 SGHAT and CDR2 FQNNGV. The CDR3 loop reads CASSSGLAGGLTYNEQFF.

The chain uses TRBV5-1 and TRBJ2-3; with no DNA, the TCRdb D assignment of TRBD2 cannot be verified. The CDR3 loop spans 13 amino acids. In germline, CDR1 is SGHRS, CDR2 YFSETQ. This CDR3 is CASSAAEGDTQYF.

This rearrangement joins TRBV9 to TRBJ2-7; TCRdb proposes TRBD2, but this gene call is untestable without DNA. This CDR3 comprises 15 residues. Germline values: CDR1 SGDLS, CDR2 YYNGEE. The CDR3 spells CASSDVGTSGATKYF.

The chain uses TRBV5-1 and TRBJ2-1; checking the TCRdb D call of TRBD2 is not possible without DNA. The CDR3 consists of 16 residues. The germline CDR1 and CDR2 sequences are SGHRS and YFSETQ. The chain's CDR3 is CASSFPLAGAFDEQFF. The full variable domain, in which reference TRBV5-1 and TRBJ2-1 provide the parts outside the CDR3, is KAGVTQTPRYLIKTRGQQVTLSCSPISGHRSVSWYQQTPGQGLQFLFEYFSETQRNKGNFPGRFSGRQFSNSRSEMNVSTLELGDSALYLCASSFPLAGAFDEQFFGPGTRLTVL.

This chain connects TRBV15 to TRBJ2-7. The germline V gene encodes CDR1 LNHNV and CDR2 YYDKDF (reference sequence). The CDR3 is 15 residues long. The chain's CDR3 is CATSRERASSYEQYF.

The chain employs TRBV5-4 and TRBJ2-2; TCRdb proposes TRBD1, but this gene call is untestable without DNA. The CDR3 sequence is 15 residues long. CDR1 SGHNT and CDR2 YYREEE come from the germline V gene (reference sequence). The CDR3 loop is CASSSNRGETGELFF.

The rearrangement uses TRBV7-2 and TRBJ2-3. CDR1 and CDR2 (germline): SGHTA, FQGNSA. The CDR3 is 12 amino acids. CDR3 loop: CASSLMDGTQYF.

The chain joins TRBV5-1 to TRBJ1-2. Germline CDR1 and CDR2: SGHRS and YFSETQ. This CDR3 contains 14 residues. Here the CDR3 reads CASSLETPEYGYTF.

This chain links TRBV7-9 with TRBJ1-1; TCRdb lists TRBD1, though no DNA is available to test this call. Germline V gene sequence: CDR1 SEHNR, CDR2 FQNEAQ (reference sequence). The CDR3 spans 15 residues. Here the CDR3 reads CASSLIGAFDTEAFF.

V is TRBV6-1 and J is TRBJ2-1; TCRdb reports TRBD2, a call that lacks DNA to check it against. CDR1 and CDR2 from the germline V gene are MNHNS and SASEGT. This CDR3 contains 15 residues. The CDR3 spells CASTWTSGGIDEQFF.

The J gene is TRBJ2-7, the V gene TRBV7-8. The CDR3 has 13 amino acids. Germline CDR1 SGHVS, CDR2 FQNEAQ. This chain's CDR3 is CASSLLPEGEQYF.